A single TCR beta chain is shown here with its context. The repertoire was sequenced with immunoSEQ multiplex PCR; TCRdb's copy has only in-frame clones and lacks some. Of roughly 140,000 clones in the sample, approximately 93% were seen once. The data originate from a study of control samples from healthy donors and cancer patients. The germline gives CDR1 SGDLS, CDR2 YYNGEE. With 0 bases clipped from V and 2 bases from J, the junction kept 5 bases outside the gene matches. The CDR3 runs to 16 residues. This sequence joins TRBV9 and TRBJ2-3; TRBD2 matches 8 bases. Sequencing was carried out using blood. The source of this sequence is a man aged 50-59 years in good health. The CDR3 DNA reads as TGTGCCAGCAGCGTAGGATTAGCGGGAATCACAGATACGCAGTATTTT. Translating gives CASSVGLAGITDTQYF. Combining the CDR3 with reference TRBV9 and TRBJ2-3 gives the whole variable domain DSGVTQTPKHLITATGQRVTLRCSPRSGDLSVYWYQQSLDQGLQFLIQYYNGEERAKGNILERFSAQQFPDLHSELNLSSLELGDSALYFCASSVGLAGITDTQYFGPGTRLTVL.